The 9 T cell receptor beta chains below were found in one sample sequenced in a study of human T cells and chemical hapten exposure. TCRdb fed the RACE reads into MiXCR, producing one record per CDR3 protein. Of about 94,000 distinct CDR3 sequences listed, 9.3% are singletons. Time point given: patch test 2, 6 weeks after DPC sensitization. The treatment denotes: therapeutic diphenylcyclopropenone sensitization with weekly scalp DPC. The sequences come from whole blood, collected in connection with sensitization to the hapten diphenylcyclopropenone (DPC). These receptors all come from a woman aged 40 to 50 with alopecia areata. Some clones in this sample may be carry-over from other donors' samples.

The J gene is TRBJ2-1, the V gene TRBV24-1, with no clear D. CDR3 length equals 16 residues. CDR1 is KGHDR, CDR2 SFDVKD, per germline. Deletions cut 4 bases from V and 3 bases from J, with 15 bases between. CDR3 DNA: TGTGCCACCAGTGACTCGGACCCTCGGATCTACAATGAGCAGTTCTTC. It translates to CATSDSDPRIYNEQFF.

This clonotype was detected a few times. The J gene is TRBJ1-5, the V gene TRBV28; D possibly corresponds to TRBD1 (5 bases). Trimming cost V 6 bases and J 6 bases, with 12 bases left between them. Germline assignment: CDR1 MDHEN and CDR2 SYDVKM. The CDR3 is made up of 13 amino acids. The CDR3: CASSRGTGQPQHF. CDR3 nucleotides: TGTGCCAGCAGCCGAGGGACCGGTCAGCCCCAGCATTTT. The full variable domain, rest sourced from reference TRBV28 and TRBJ1-5, is DVKVTQSSRYLVKRTGEKVFLECVQDMDHENMFWYRQDPGLGLRLIYFSYDVKMKEKGDIPEGYSVSREKKERFSLILESASTNQTSMYLCASSRGTGQPQHFGDGTRLSIL.

This clonotype was seen a handful of times. This sequence joins TRBV7-2 and TRBJ1-1; TRBD1 aligns across 9 bases. Trimming took 1 base from V and 10 from J; bases not matched to a gene: 10. Germline V CDR1 and CDR2: SGHTA, FQGNSA. This CDR3 has 15 residues. CDR3 sequence (DNA): TGTGCCAGCAGCTTAGGTCCCAGGACAGGGGCAACAGCTTTCTTT. Translation: CASSLGPRTGATAFF. The full variable domain, its missing parts supplied by reference TRBV7-2 and TRBJ1-1, is GAGVSQSPSNKVTEKGKDVELRCDPISGHTALYWYRQSLGQGLEFLIYFQGNSAPDKSGLPSDRFSAERTGGSVSTLTIQRTQQEDSAVYLCASSLGPRTGATAFFGQGTRLTVV.

This clonotype showed up many times. This sequence joins TRBV6-2 or TRBV6-3 and TRBJ2-7; 8 nucleotides agree with TRBD1. The V segment lost 4 bases and the J segment 2 bases; nucleotides outside the gene matches: 7. Germline CDR1 is MNHEY and CDR2 is SVGEGT. The CDR3 has 15 residues. The CDR3 DNA is TGTGCCAGCAGTTCCACAGGGACAGGAACCTACGAGCAGTACTTC. This encodes CASSSTGTGTYEQYF.

The count of this clonotype is one. This rearrangement joins TRBV6-5 to TRBJ2-3; D not resolved. V gave up 7 bases and J gave up 0 bases, with 14 bases separating them. Looked up from germline, CDR1 is MNHEY and CDR2 is SVGAGI. There are 15 residues in the CDR3. CDR3 amino acids: CASKARHGSTDTQYF. The CDR3 bases are TGTGCCAGCAAGGCCCGCCACGGGAGCACAGATACGCAGTATTTT.

V and J are TRBV6-5 and TRBJ2-7, with TRBD2 identical over 8 bases. The CDR3 is 14 residues long. Losses at the gene ends were 5 bases for V and 4 bases for J; bases not matched to a gene: 7. Germline lookup yields CDR1 MNHEY and CDR2 SVGAGI. The CDR3 is CASSSLAGGYEQYF. In DNA, the CDR3 is TGTGCCAGCAGTAGCCTGGCGGGGGGTTACGAGCAGTACTTC.

This clonotype was detected a few times. The chain couples TRBV11-2 to TRBJ2-3; no reliable D call. The V end was cut by 2 bases, the J end by 0 bases, with 6 bases between. Germline V gene sequence: CDR1 SGHAT, CDR2 FQNNGV. The CDR3 has 14 amino acids. The CDR3 protein is CASSLRISTDTQYF. CDR3 nucleotide sequence: TGTGCCAGCAGCTTAAGGATTAGCACAGATACGCAGTATTTT.

This clonotype was seen just once. One junction end disagrees with the germline gene, perhaps due to a read error. The chain is built from TRBV6-6 and TRBJ1-5; D unresolved. Germline loops: CDR1 MNHNY, CDR2 SVGAGI (reference sequence). There are 13 residues in the CDR3. The CDR3 sequence is CVSLPGRNQPQHF. In DNA, the CDR3 is TGTGTCAGCCTTCCAGGTCGCAATCAGCCCCAGCATTTT.

This chain uses TRBV4-2 with TRBJ2-7, with TRBD1 identical over 9 bases. After removal of 4 bases from V and 5 bases from J, the junction contained 6 bases not matched to a gene. CDR1 LGHNA and CDR2 YNFKEQ come from the germline V gene. The CDR3 totals 14 residues. The CDR3 nucleotides are TGTGCCAGCAGCCTGAACAGGGGGCAGGACGAGCAGTACTTC. Translation gives CASSLNRGQDEQYF.